Below, 2 T cell receptor beta chains from the same sample are listed, as sequenced in a study of cytomegalovirus exposure and HLA in healthy donors. TCRdb's copy holds only in-frame clones and misses some; the assay was immunoSEQ multiplex PCR. The table lists roughly 64,000 clones, roughly 94% of them singletons. The sequenced sample was PBMCs. The receptors originated from a woman aged 18-29 years in good health and CMV-seropositive.

The J gene is TRBJ2-7, the V gene TRBV27; no firm D call. V lost 3 bases to trimming and J lost 3 bases, with 9 bases between them. The CDR3 consists of 13 residues. Looked up from germline, CDR1 is MNHEY and CDR2 is SMNVEV (reference sequence). CDR3 region: CASSFRVDYEQYF. Here the CDR3 DNA reads TGTGCCAGCAGTTTCCGAGTAGACTACGAGCAGTACTTC.

The chain combines TRBV4-1 with TRBJ2-5; TRBD2 matches at 7 bases. Germline CDR1 MGHRA, CDR2 YSYEKL. This CDR3 has 18 residues. The trim removed 3 bases at V and 2 bases at J, leaving 15 bases unmatched. The CDR3 DNA is TGCGCCAGCAGCCACCCCCCAGCGACTAGCCCGTTTCAAGAGACCCAGTACTTC. It is translated as CASSHPPATSPFQETQYF.